The T cell receptor (beta chain) under discussion was sequenced for a study of molecular identifiers for immune sequencing clone quantification. Findings of the study overall: Clone sizes that are highly expanded could be underestimated when identical TCR molecules share a barcode. Amid roughly 1 million naive cells, spiked Jurkat TCR RNA from one cell was reportedly still detectable. Whereas naive cells kept under 1% of molecules in clones above 20 RNA copies, such clones held over 97% in effectors.

In this sample, this clonotype turned up once. Its target is not known. This CDR3 is 16 amino acids long. J gave up 2 bases and V 8 bases, and 15 bases lay outside the gene matches. TCR libraries were built in bulk with a published protocol and specific TCR primers. TCRdb re-analysed the PCR reads in MiXCR, keeping a single row per CDR3 protein. The sample consists of nearly 55,000 distinct CDR3 sequences, roughly 38% of them appearing once. The TCR was taken from a human donor in good health. Some libraries in this study had Jurkat cell RNA spiked in. Material for sequencing was naive CD8+ T cells from blood, with Jurkat cell RNA spiked in. As to subset: FACS-sorted CD8+CD4-CCR7+CD45RA+ naive T cells. The rearrangement joins TRBV5-3 to TRBJ2-5; 7 bases fit TRBD1. TRBV5-3 is an open reading frame, and its role is uncertain. CDR3: CASRYSQGELQETQYF. CDR3 nucleotides: TGTGCCAGCAGGTATTCCCAGGGGGAACTACAAGAGACCCAGTACTTC.